This entry describes one TCR beta chain. In the study's own analysis: Cell counts per sample came from amplifying reference gene primers. The repertoire was sequenced with immunoSEQ multiplex PCR; TCRdb's copy has only in-frame clones and lacks some. The V and J calls and the clone size are those of that table, but D and trimming were determined from the DNA. The sample holds about 80,000 clones, around 82% seen once. The data are from a study of blood T cell repertoires in COVID-19. Overall study context: Acute-phase and convalescent COVID-19 samples originated in the United States, Italy and Spain. Sources were T cells, B-cell-depleted T cells, or PBMCs; the material itself was cDNA or gDNA.

Trimming pared 6 bases from V and 5 bases from J, leaving 16 bases between. Germline V gene sequence: CDR1 LGHNT, CDR2 FRNRAP. This CDR3 spans 14 amino acids. The clonotype originates from a human donor in a cohort sampled during active COVID-19. The chain links TRBV12-5 to TRBJ2-5; D might be TRBD1 (5 bases). Sequencing was performed on peripheral blood. CDR3 sequence: CASGPGGARETQYF. Here the CDR3 DNA reads TGTGCTAGTGGCCCTGGTGGGGCACGGGAGACCCAGTACTTC.